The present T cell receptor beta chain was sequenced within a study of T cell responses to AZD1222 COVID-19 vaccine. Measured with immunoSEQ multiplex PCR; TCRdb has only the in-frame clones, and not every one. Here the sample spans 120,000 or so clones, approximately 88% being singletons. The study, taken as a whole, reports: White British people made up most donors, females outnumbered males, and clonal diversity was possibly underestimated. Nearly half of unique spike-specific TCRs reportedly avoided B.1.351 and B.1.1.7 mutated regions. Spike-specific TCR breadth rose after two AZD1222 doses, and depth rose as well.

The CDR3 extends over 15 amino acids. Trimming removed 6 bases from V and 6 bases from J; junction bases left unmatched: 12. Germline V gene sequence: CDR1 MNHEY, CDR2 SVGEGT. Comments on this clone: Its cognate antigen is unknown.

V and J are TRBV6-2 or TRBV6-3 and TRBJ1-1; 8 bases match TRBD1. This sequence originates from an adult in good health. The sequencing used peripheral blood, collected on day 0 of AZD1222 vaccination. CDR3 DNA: TGTGCCAGCAGCCTAACCGCGCCAGGGGGCCCTGAAGCTTTCTTT. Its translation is CASSLTAPGGPEAFF.